A selection of T cell receptor beta chains follows, all from one sample in a study of shared clonotypes between healthy human individuals. Sequencing was performed with immunoSEQ multiplex PCR; in TCRdb, only in-frame clones are kept and a portion is missing. The table records around 500,000 clones, 60% to 80% of them present only once. Sequencing was performed on PBMCs. These receptors came from a woman in her thirties or forties in good health. Some clones in this sample may be carry-over from other donors' samples. Both conserved end residues are part of each CDR3. A D gene is named only where the DNA matches it firmly. Some rows have no size entry. The others give once, few or many, or a class for an expanded clone.

>TRBV27|-|TRBD1|TRBJ1-1
CASSLSWDRGLFEAFF
TGTGCCAGCAGTTTATCCTGGGACAGGGGGCTGTTTGAAGCTTTCTTT
>TRBV7-3|-|-|TRBJ2-5
CASSSTGRAGETRYF
TGTGCCAGCAGCTCGACAGGGAGGGCAGGCGAGACCCGGTACTTC
>TRBV11-1|-|-|TRBJ2-2
CASSLKQATGELFF
TGTGCCAGCAGCTTAAAACAGGCGACCGGGGAGCTGTTTTTT
>TRBV5-1|few|-|TRBJ2-1
CASSLSRNEQFF
TGCGCCAGCAGCTTATCGCGGAATGAGCAGTTCTTC
>TRBV15|-|-|TRBJ1-5
CATSRDRRPNQPQHF
TGTGCCACCAGCAGAGATAGACGCCCAAATCAGCCCCAGCATTTT
>TRBV5-1|-|TRBD2|TRBJ2-1
CASSLLTSGSVDEQFF
TGCGCCAGCAGCTTACTGACTAGCGGGAGTGTGGATGAGCAGTTCTTC
>TRBV25-1|-|-|TRBJ1-1
CASRTVNTEAFF
TGTGCCAGCAGGACAGTTAACACTGAAGCTTTCTTT
>TRBV27|once|-|TRBJ1-1
CASSLSSRSNTEAFF
TGTGCCAGCAGTTTATCCTCCAGGTCGAACACTGAAGCTTTCTTT
>TRBV27|-|TRBD2|TRBJ2-7
CASSLRWPSGIYEQYF
TGTGCCAGCAGTTTAAGGTGGCCTAGCGGGATCTACGAGCAGTACTTC
>TRBV15|-|-|TRBJ2-7
CATSSWSRDLTYEQYF
TGTGCCACCAGCTCATGGTCTCGGGACCTCACCTACGAGCAGTACTTC
>TRBV11-1|-|TRBD2|TRBJ2-1
CAIQREYNEQFF
TGTGCCATACAGCGGGAATACAATGAGCAGTTCTTC
>TRBV4-2|few|TRBD2|TRBJ2-7
CASSRSGPSSYEQYF
TGTGCCAGCAGCCGTAGCGGGCCAAGCTCCTACGAGCAGTACTTC
>TRBV11-1|-|TRBD1|TRBJ2-2
CASSPGQGDGELFF
TGTGCCAGCAGCCCAGGACAGGGGGACGGGGAGCTGTTTTTT
>TRBV28|-|TRBD1|TRBJ1-2
CASSPRGQGNYGYTF
TGTGCCAGCAGTCCGAGGGGACAGGGCAACTATGGCTACACCTTC
>TRBV5-1|-|-|TRBJ2-1
CASSLRLEGVNEQFF
TGCGCCAGCAGCTTGAGACTAGAGGGGGTCAATGAGCAGTTCTTC
>TRBV9|-|TRBD2|TRBJ2-1
CASSVTSGRANEQFF
TGTGCCAGCAGCGTGACTAGCGGGAGGGCCAATGAGCAGTTCTTC
>TRBV19|-|TRBD1|TRBJ2-7
CASRIQGQGFYEQYF
TGTGCCAGTAGAATTCAGGGACAGGGTTTCTACGAGCAGTACTTC